Given below is one T cell receptor (beta chain) in context. The data were obtained in a study of blood T cell repertoires in COVID-19. In the authors' workflow: Estimates of nucleated cell counts were drawn from the amplification of reference gene primers. The method was immunoSEQ multiplex PCR; TCRdb's version includes in-frame clones alone and lacks a portion of them. V and J calls and clone size are copied from that table; D and trimming were computed from the DNA. The sample shows just over 35,000 clones, about 81% of them seen only once. Germline loops: CDR1 LNHDA, CDR2 SQIVND (reference sequence). The germline V and J ends were trimmed by 5 bases and 5 bases, with 15 bases remaining between them. CDR3 size: 14 residues.

The sequence was collected from a human donor in a cohort sampled during active or convalescent COVID-19. The donor label of this sample is uncertain. The V gene is TRBV19, the J gene TRBJ2-5; weak D call: TRBD2 (5 bases). The specimen sequenced was peripheral blood. The CDR3 sequence is CASSPVGSGETQYF. In DNA form, the CDR3 reads TGTGCCAGTAGTCCCGTAGGGAGCGGCGAGACCCAGTACTTC.